Listed here are 31 T cell receptor beta chains from one sample, sequenced in a study of cytomegalovirus exposure and HLA in healthy donors. With 60 Vbeta and 13 Jbeta primers, the PCR was carried out. This table comes from immunoSEQ multiplex PCR, and its TCRdb copy is limited to in-frame clones, with some not included. The sample lists fewer than 250,000 clones, around 80% occurring once. The sequencing input was PBMCs. The receptors originated from a man aged 40-49 years in good health and CMV-seronegative.

The V and J genes are TRBV19 and TRBJ1-1, with TRBD1 as a possible D gene (5 bases). The CDR3 loop spans 15 amino acids. CDR1 is LNHDA and CDR2 is SQIVND in the germline V gene (reference sequence). Trimming shortened V by 1 base and J by 0 bases, and 9 bases separated the two germline ends. The DNA of the CDR3 is TGTGCCAGTAGTATAGGGGAGGGGATGAACACTGAAGCTTTCTTT. Translating it yields CASSIGEGMNTEAFF.

Of note for this clone: This sample includes further DNA sequences coding for the same CDR3. V and J are TRBV5-1 and TRBJ2-7; the D gene is possibly TRBD1 (6 bases). V was pared by 0 bases and J by 1 base, with 8 bases between. The CDR3 totals 14 residues. Germline loops: CDR1 SGHRS, CDR2 YFSETQ. In nucleotides, the CDR3 is TGCGCCAGCAGCTTGGAGGGGGTTTCCTACGAGCAGTACTTC. It yields the protein CASSLEGVSYEQYF.

The chain links TRBV7-2 to TRBJ1-5; D not certain. The germline CDR1 and CDR2 sequences are SGHTA and FQGNSA. CDR3 length: 14 residues. V was pared by 4 bases and J by 0 bases, with 7 bases between. This chain's CDR3 is CASSSQDSNQPQHF. The CDR3 DNA follows: TGTGCCAGCAGCTCACAAGATAGCAATCAGCCCCAGCATTTT.

This chain uses TRBV11-2 with TRBJ2-3; 8 bases fit TRBD2. The length of the CDR3 is 13 residues. The V gene end was trimmed by 5 bases and the J gene end by 13 bases; junction bases not matched to a gene: 11. Germline lookup yields CDR1 SGHAT and CDR2 FQNNGV. CDR3 region: CASSPAGGLGEYF. Here the CDR3 DNA reads TGTGCCAGCAGCCCCGCGGGGGGCTTGGGGGAGTATTTT.

This CDR3 is CASSLTGYEQFF. CDR3 coding DNA: TGCGCCAGCAGCTTGACGGGATATGAGCAGTTCTTC. The chain has TRBV5-1 and TRBJ2-1; a weak D match, TRBD2 (5 bases). Trimming left V 1 base short and J 8 bases short, with 7 bases between. The CDR3 sequence is 12 residues long. Germline V gene data show CDR1 as SGHRS and CDR2 as YFSETQ.

In its sample, this clone was seen once. This chain uses TRBV5-8 with TRBJ1-4, with TRBD1 matching 9 bases. CDR1 is SGHTS, CDR2 YDEGEE, per germline. CDR3 length equals 15 residues. V lost 0 bases, J lost 3 bases, and 0 bases stayed unmatched. CDR3 loop: CASSLGDRANEKLFF. Written as DNA, the CDR3 is TGTGCCAGCAGCTTGGGGGACAGGGCTAATGAAAAACTGTTTTTT.

The genes are TRBV11-2 and TRBJ2-5, with 7 bases aligning to TRBD1. Trimming cost V 1 base and J 10 bases; bases outside gene matches: 3. The CDR3 spans 12 residues. Per the germline V gene, CDR1 is SGHAT and CDR2 is FQNNGV. CDR3 in amino acids: CASSLGDRDQYF. The CDR3 bases are TGTGCCAGCAGCTTAGGCGACAGGGACCAGTACTTC.

The chain combines TRBV10-2 with TRBJ2-1; 12 positions agree with TRBD2. Trimming cost V 6 bases and J 4 bases; bases outside gene matches: 4. In germline, CDR1 is WSHSY, CDR2 SAAADI. This CDR3 comprises 15 residues. The DNA of the CDR3 is TGCGCCAGCAGGAACGGACTAGCGGGATACAATGAGCAGTTCTTC. Translated, it gives CASRNGLAGYNEQFF.

V gene TRBV5-8 combines with J gene TRBJ2-7, with 12 nucleotides matching TRBD1. CDR3 length: 14 residues. The trim removed 4 bases at V and 9 bases at J, leaving 8 bases unmatched. Looked up from germline, CDR1 is SGHTS and CDR2 is YDEGEE. In nucleotides, the CDR3 is TGTGCCAGCAGCGTGGGACAGGGGGCTGACGGGCAGTACTTC. Amino acids: CASSVGQGADGQYF.

The genes are TRBV5-1 and TRBJ2-1; D remains ambiguous. The CDR3 length is 15 residues. CDR1 is SGHRS and CDR2 is YFSETQ in the germline V gene. Trimming cost V 1 base and J 0 bases, with 8 bases left between them. The CDR3 nucleotides read TGCGCCAGCAGCTTGTTTCTGGCCTCCTACAATGAGCAGTTCTTC. This gives the protein CASSLFLASYNEQFF.

This chain links TRBV7-3 with TRBJ2-7; tentatively, D is TRBD2 (5 bases). This CDR3 spans 14 amino acids. Germline CDR1 is SGHTA and CDR2 is FQGTGA. V lost 5 bases, J lost 5 bases, and 16 bases lay in between. This CDR3 reads CASSAGHVGNEQYF. CDR3 bases: TGTGCCAGCAGCGCGGGCCATGTAGGGAACGAGCAGTACTTC.

The CDR3 DNA reads as TGTGCCAGCAGCTTTCCGGGACACAATAATGAAAAACTGTTTTTT. Translation: CASSFPGHNNEKLFF. The chain combines TRBV11-1 with TRBJ1-4; possibly TRBD1 for D (6 bases). Germline CDR1 is SGHAT and CDR2 is FQDESV (reference sequence). The CDR3 extends over 15 amino acids. The V end was cut by 3 bases, the J end by 4 bases, with 12 bases between.

The chain couples TRBV7-9 to TRBJ1-1; 7 nucleotides agree with TRBD1. This CDR3 comprises 16 residues. V shed 4 bases, J shed 4 bases, and the junction held 12 bases outside the gene matches. CDR1 is SEHNR and CDR2 is FQNEAQ in the germline V gene (reference sequence). Written as DNA, the CDR3 is TGTGCCAGCAGCTCAACACAGGGGATGTGGGGCACTGAAGCTTTCTTT. Translating gives CASSSTQGMWGTEAFF.

This rearrangement joins TRBV19 to TRBJ1-1; a possible D gene is TRBD1 (5 bases). Germline CDR1 and CDR2: LNHDA and SQIVND (reference sequence). The CDR3 is made up of 13 amino acids. The germline V and J ends were trimmed by 5 bases and 2 bases, with 9 bases remaining between them. The CDR3 nucleotides read TGTGCCAGTAGTTCGACAGTTAACACTGAAGCTTTCTTT. It yields the protein CASSSTVNTEAFF.

The chain combines TRBV28 with TRBJ2-4; the D is unclear. V was cut by 8 bases and J by 3 bases, with 17 bases left in between. The CDR3 has 15 residues. Looked up from germline, CDR1 is MDHEN and CDR2 is SYDVKM. CDR3 region: CASVSARGGKNIQYF. CDR3 coding DNA: TGTGCCAGCGTATCAGCCCGAGGTGGCAAAAACATTCAGTACTTC.

The rearrangement joins TRBV4-1 to TRBJ2-1, with 13 bases matching TRBD2. Unmatched junction bases numbered 6, after V lost 4 bases and J lost 6 bases. The CDR3 totals 16 residues. Germline CDR1 and CDR2: MGHRA and YSYEKL. CDR3 region: CASSRLLAGGPNEQFF. The CDR3 bases are TGCGCCAGCAGCCGACTACTAGCGGGAGGGCCCAATGAGCAGTTCTTC.

This chain joins TRBV15 and TRBJ1-5; possible D gene TRBD1, 5 bases. The CDR3 consists of 16 residues. Trimming pared 3 bases from V and 0 bases from J, leaving 12 bases between. CDR1 and CDR2 (germline): LNHNV, YYDKDF (reference sequence). The CDR3 nucleotides are TGTGCCACCAGCAGTTCAGGGCTCGGTAGCAATCAGCCCCAGCATTTT. This gives the protein CATSSSGLGSNQPQHF. The full variable domain, completed using reference TRBV15 and TRBJ1-5, is DAMVIQNPRYQVTQFGKPVTLSCSQTLNHNVMYWYQQKSSQAPKLLFHYYDKDFNNEADTPDNFQSRRPNTSFCFLDIRSPGLGDTAMYLCATSSSGLGSNQPQHFGDGTRLSIL.

The J gene is TRBJ1-2, the V gene TRBV5-1; TRBD1 agrees at 10 bases. Germline assignment: CDR1 SGHRS and CDR2 YFSETQ. With 4 bases clipped from V and 6 bases from J, the junction kept 9 bases outside the gene matches. The CDR3 is 15 amino acids. CDR3 nucleotides: TGCGCCAGCAGCGGAGGGGACAGGGGTTCCGATGGCTACACCTTC. Encoded protein: CASSGGDRGSDGYTF.

This rearrangement joins TRBV11-2 to TRBJ1-1; a possible D gene is TRBD1 (6 bases). Trimming took 0 bases from V and 4 from J, leaving 9 bases between them. The CDR3 has 14 residues. Germline assignment: CDR1 SGHAT and CDR2 FQNNGV. CDR3 region: CASSLDQGGTEAFF. The DNA of the CDR3 is TGTGCCAGCAGCTTAGATCAAGGGGGCACTGAAGCTTTCTTT.

V usage is TRBV9 and J usage is TRBJ2-7; TRBD1 aligns across 10 bases. CDR1 and CDR2 (germline): SGDLS, YYNGEE. J lost 5 bases, V lost 1 base, and 6 bases had no gene match. The CDR3 runs to 15 residues. Here the CDR3 reads CASSVRDRGSNEQYF. For the CDR3, the DNA is TGTGCCAGCAGCGTACGGGACAGGGGAAGTAACGAGCAGTACTTC. Together with reference TRBV9 and TRBJ2-7, the CDR3 gives the full variable domain: DSGVTQTPKHLITATGQRVTLRCSPRSGDLSVYWYQQSLDQGLQFLIQYYNGEERAKGNILERFSAQQFPDLHSELNLSSLELGDSALYFCASSVRDRGSNEQYFGPGTRLTVT.

The rearrangement uses TRBV19 and TRBJ2-1; possibly TRBD2 for D (6 bases). Trimming pared 3 bases from V and 8 bases from J, leaving 8 bases between. The CDR3 spans 12 residues. Per germline, CDR1 LNHDA and CDR2 SQIVND (reference sequence). The CDR3 loop is CASSIGGHEQFF. CDR3 bases: TGTGCCAGTAGTATCGGGGGACATGAGCAGTTCTTC.

V gene TRBV6-1 combines with J gene TRBJ2-7, with D perhaps matching TRBD2 (5 bases). V was pared by 5 bases and J by 2 bases, with 13 bases between. This CDR3 region has 14 residues. Germline V gene sequence: CDR1 MNHNS, CDR2 SASEGT. This CDR3 is CASSFPGGAYEQYF. The CDR3 DNA reads as TGTGCCAGCAGTTTCCCCGGAGGAGCCTACGAGCAGTACTTC.

This clone was seen a single time. The chain couples TRBV28 to TRBJ1-4; possibly TRBD1 for D (5 bases). Germline-derived CDR1 and CDR2 are MDHEN and SYDVKM. Trimming shortened V by 5 bases and J by 4 bases, and 11 bases separated the two germline ends. The CDR3 is 14 residues long. The DNA for the CDR3 is TGTGCCAGCAGTGGGGGAGGTGGTAATGAAAAACTGTTTTTT. Translating gives CASSGGGGNEKLFF.

This chain uses TRBV19 with TRBJ2-1; no clear D. Between the trimmed V and J ends, which lost 7 bases and 7 bases, there was a span of 11 bases. Germline V gene lookup returns CDR1 LNHDA and CDR2 SQIVND (reference sequence). The CDR3 has 12 amino acids. The CDR3 protein is CASTTHSNEQFF. CDR3 in DNA: TGTGCCAGTACCACCCATAGTAATGAGCAGTTCTTC.

This chain uses TRBV7-2 with TRBJ2-4; D is possibly TRBD1 (6 bases). V lost 5 bases and J 6 bases, leaving 17 bases between the germline ends. The germline V gene encodes CDR1 SGHTA and CDR2 FQGNSA. The CDR3 spans 15 residues. DNA for the CDR3: TGTGCCAGCAGCCCCATCGCCGGGACACTAAACATTCAGTACTTC. This codes for CASSPIAGTLNIQYF. Drawing the rest from reference TRBV7-2 and TRBJ2-4, the complete variable domain is GAGVSQSPSNKVTEKGKDVELRCDPISGHTALYWYRQSLGQGLEFLIYFQGNSAPDKSGLPSDRFSAERTGGSVSTLTIQRTQQEDSAVYLCASSPIAGTLNIQYFGAGTRLSVL.

The J gene is TRBJ1-5, the V gene TRBV5-1; 8 nucleotides agree with TRBD1. The CDR3 extends over 14 amino acids. V was clipped by 4 bases and J by 7 bases; unmatched bases: 7. Germline lookup yields CDR1 SGHRS and CDR2 YFSETQ. The CDR3 region has the DNA TGCGCCAGCAGCCCGACGGACAGGGAACAGCCCCAGCATTTT. Translated, it gives CASSPTDREQPQHF.

The gene calls are TRBV28 and TRBJ1-5; 8 bases fit TRBD1. This CDR3 comprises 14 residues. The germline V gene encodes CDR1 MDHEN and CDR2 SYDVKM. V shed 3 bases and J 6 bases; nucleotides not matched to a gene: 4. The CDR3 here is CASSLTGAVQPQHF. The CDR3 bases are TGTGCCAGCAGTTTGACAGGGGCGGTTCAGCCCCAGCATTTT.

V is TRBV30 and J is TRBJ1-2; tentatively, D is TRBD1 (6 bases). The CDR3 contains 14 residues. Trimming removed 7 bases at V and 6 bases at J, with 21 bases between. The V gene's germline CDR1 is GTSNPN and CDR2 SVGIG (reference sequence). As DNA, the CDR3 is TGTGCCTCGGGAGGGGGTAGTACTTCTAATGGCTACACCTTC. Translating it yields CASGGGSTSNGYTF.

The sample holds a few counts of this clone. The chain links TRBV5-4 to TRBJ2-3; D is uncertain. V lost 0 bases and J 1 base, leaving 9 bases between the germline ends. Per germline, CDR1 SGHNT and CDR2 YYREEE (reference sequence). This CDR3 has 15 amino acids. The CDR3 DNA reads as TGTGCCAGCAGCTTGGTTGAGGTGGGCACAGATACGCAGTATTTT. This sequence encodes CASSLVEVGTDTQYF.

This chain links TRBV6-5 with TRBJ2-1; 11 bases match TRBD2. The germline CDR1 and CDR2 sequences are MNHEY and SVGAGI. Losses at the gene ends were 5 bases for V and 12 bases for J; bases not matched to a gene: 6. This CDR3 is built from 13 residues. Written as DNA, the CDR3 is TGTGCCAGCAGTGTAGATAGCGGGAGGGTGCAGTTCTTC. Amino acid sequence: CASSVDSGRVQFF.

Comment on this clone: Within the sample, other DNA sequences also encode this same CDR3. The chain carries TRBV6-6 and TRBJ1-5, with D unresolved. The CDR3 has 15 amino acids. Deletions cut 0 bases from V and 1 base from J, with 7 bases between. The germline CDR1 and CDR2 sequences are MNHNY and SVGAGI (reference sequence). CDR3 protein: CASSYSGGSNQPQHF. CDR3 coding DNA: TGTGCCAGCAGTTACTCGGGCGGGAGCAATCAGCCCCAGCATTTT.